This T cell receptor beta chain was sequenced for a study of blood T cells in healthy people across ages. PCR was performed a second time for about 7 to 12 cycles using a sample-barcoded 5' primer and a J-beta primer mix. TCRdb re-called the 5' RACE reads with MiXCR, one entry per CDR3 protein. The sample consists of more than 450,000 distinct CDR3 sequences, roughly a quarter of them appearing once. The CDR3 contains 13 residues. The junction had 6 bases not matched to a gene; V was cut back by 6 bases and J by 7 bases. The sample was also reused in another study, on T cells of mothers and their children. That source adds: Samples were obtained from a few healthy Caucasian mothers and their six children. Reads obtained per mother exceeded 9 million TCR beta CDR3 reads, with several million obtained per child.

The receptor was isolated from a boy younger than 10 in good health. The chain carries TRBV12-3 or TRBV12-4 and TRBJ2-1; TRBD2 agrees at 7 bases. Input material: blood. The DNA for the CDR3 is TGTGCCAGCAGGGGGGAGGGCCTTAATGAGCAGTTCTTC. Translated: CASRGEGLNEQFF.